Detailed here is one T cell receptor beta chain. This entry belongs to a study of blood T cell repertoires in COVID-19. In the authors' methods: Counts of nucleated cells, estimated from reference gene primer amplification, were obtained. Only in-frame clones appear in the TCRdb table, and some are missing; sequencing was by immunoSEQ multiplex PCR. V, J and clone size derive from that table, while D and trimming were established from the DNA sequence. The data show approximately 130,000 clones, 77% seen once. This receptor was identified in a human donor in a cohort sampled during active COVID-19. Sequences were obtained from peripheral blood.

The CDR3 DNA follows: TGTGCCAGCAGTTTACTGGACAGCAAGCTAAACTATGGCTACACCTTC. As protein: CASSLLDSKLNYGYTF. The V and J genes are TRBV6-6 and TRBJ1-2; D perhaps matches TRBD1 (6 bases). V lost 4 bases and J lost 2, with 17 bases in between. CDR1 and CDR2 (germline): MNHNY, SVGAGI (reference sequence). The CDR3 totals 16 residues.